This entry lists 5 T cell receptor beta chains sequenced from one sample in a study of spatial heterogeneity in lung cancer. MiXCR was run by TCRdb on the 5' RACE reads, yielding one entry per CDR3 protein. The sample has approximately 44,000 distinct CDR3 sequences, 12% to 15% seen once. Time point of the sample: sample taken at primary tumor resection. TCRs were sequenced from unsorted whole RNA of tumor, nontumor lung or PBMC. Sequenced material: PBMCs, taken at surgery. All receptors come from a male donor with early-stage non-small cell lung cancer.

This clonotype was recorded many times. V and J are TRBV24-1 and TRBJ1-2; D unresolved. The CDR3 is 13 residues long. Trimming left V 4 bases short and J 2 bases short, with 7 bases between. Germline CDR1 is KGHDR and CDR2 is SFDVKD. The DNA for the CDR3 is TGTGCCACCAGTGAGTCGGGGAACTATGGCTACACCTTC. It specifies CATSESGNYGYTF.

V and J are TRBV12-3 or TRBV12-4 and TRBJ2-7, with 10 bases aligning to TRBD2. V was pared by 5 bases and J by 0 bases, with 1 base of the junction left unmatched. The CDR3 sequence is 14 residues long. CDR3 in DNA: TGTGCCAGCAGTGGGACTAGCGTCTCCTACGAGCAGTACTTC. Encoded protein: CASSGTSVSYEQYF.

The chain has TRBV20-1 and TRBJ2-3; 7 bases match TRBD2. The CDR3 is 16 residues long. The germline CDR1 and CDR2 sequences are DFQATT and SNEGSKA (reference sequence). J was trimmed by 4 bases and V by 6 bases; bases with no gene match: 16. The CDR3 loop is CSAPSVLAVKPDTQYF. The CDR3 nucleotides are TGCAGTGCCCCTTCGGTGCTAGCGGTGAAACCAGATACGCAGTATTTT.

This clonotype has at least ten counts. This chain connects TRBV11-2 to TRBJ2-7, with 10 positions matching TRBD1. Germline lookup yields CDR1 SGHAT and CDR2 FQNNGV. Trimming removed 4 bases from V and 3 bases from J; junction bases left unmatched: 6. The CDR3 has 15 residues. The CDR3 sequence is CASSSDRGRFYEQYF. DNA for the CDR3: TGTGCCAGCAGCTCCGACAGGGGGCGATTCTACGAGCAGTACTTC.

This clonotype was detected many times. J is TRBJ2-2 and V is TRBV5-1; the match to TRBD1 covers 10 bases. V gave up 3 bases and J gave up 6 bases; unmatched junction bases: 8. Germline V gene lookup returns CDR1 SGHRS and CDR2 YFSETQ. The CDR3 length is 16 residues. In nucleotides, the CDR3 is TGCGCCAGCAGCTCTTCCGGGACAGGGGCCTCCGGGGAGCTGTTTTTT. It translates to CASSSSGTGASGELFF. The full variable domain, with the rest looked up from reference TRBV5-1 and TRBJ2-2, is KAGVTQTPRYLIKTRGQQVTLSCSPISGHRSVSWYQQTPGQGLQFLFEYFSETQRNKGNFPGRFSGRQFSNSRSEMNVSTLELGDSALYLCASSSSGTGASGELFFGEGSRLTVL.